The 29 T cell receptor beta chains listed next were all sequenced from one sample in a study of blood T cell repertoires in COVID-19 (dated by TCRdb to about 2020). Receptor amplification or capture employed the immunoSEQ multiplex PCR assay. TCRdb carries this immuneACCESS record with in-frame sequences only. Its versions omit some clonotypes, under half of them owing to an unresolved V gene in the studies checked, with the rest unexplained. Across this sample there are some 350,000 clones, with around nine tenths seen only once. Jointly, the top ten make up less than 3.5% of the sample. Sample: peripheral blood. The receptors originated from a human donor in a cohort sampled during active COVID-19.

This chain connects TRBV4-2 to TRBJ2-5; 9 bases agree with TRBD2. This CDR3 comprises 15 residues. V trimming: 4 bases; J trimming: 1 base; junction bases outside the gene matches: 4. Looked up from germline, CDR1 is LGHNA and CDR2 is YNFKEQ. The CDR3 region has the DNA TGTGCCAGCAGCCCCCGACTAGCGGTCCAAGAGACCCAGTACTTC. Translation: CASSPRLAVQETQYF.

The V gene is TRBV29-1, the J gene TRBJ2-1, with 9 positions matching TRBD1. Germline V CDR1 and CDR2: SQVTM, ANQGSEA. The CDR3 loop spans 14 amino acids. Germline trimming cut 7 bases from V and 2 bases from J; bases unmatched to any gene: 6. The CDR3 bases are TGCAGCGGACGGACAGGGGATACCTACAATGAGCAGTTCTTC. Amino acids: CSGRTGDTYNEQFF.

The rearrangement links TRBV3-1 (or the pseudogene TRBV3-2) to TRBJ1-1, with unresolved D. In germline, CDR1 is LGHDT, CDR2 YNNKEL (reference sequence). V was pared by 1 base and J by 4 bases, with 4 bases between. The length of the CDR3 is 12 residues. Here the CDR3 DNA reads TGTGCCAGCAGCCAAGCCGGCACTGAAGCTTTCTTT. The encoded protein is CASSQAGTEAFF.

V and J are TRBV5-6 and TRBJ2-7; 9 bases fit TRBD2. The CDR3 runs to 17 residues. V gave up 3 bases and J gave up 2 bases; unmatched junction bases: 12. Germline V CDR1 and CDR2: SGHDT, YYEEEE. CDR3 sequence (DNA): TGTGCCAGCAGCTATCCTAGGGGGCTAGCGGGACCCTACGAGCAGTACTTC. Translating it yields CASSYPRGLAGPYEQYF.

The chain recombines TRBV15 with TRBJ2-2; TRBD2 agrees at 13 bases. Germline-derived CDR1 and CDR2 are LNHNV and YYDKDF (reference sequence). The CDR3 is 17 amino acids. V lost 2 bases to trimming and J lost 5 bases; unmatched junction nucleotides: 5. The chain's CDR3 is CATSRLGLAGVTGELFF. CDR3 DNA sequence: TGTGCCACCAGCAGACTAGGACTAGCGGGAGTAACCGGGGAGCTGTTTTTT.

The gene calls are TRBV30 and TRBJ2-7, with a possible D match to TRBD2 (6 bases). Germline V lookup: CDR1 GTSNPN, CDR2 SVGIG (reference sequence). There are 17 residues in the CDR3. V lost 2 bases and J lost 3, with 23 bases in between. The CDR3 region is CAWSRLSGLGGVYEQYF. The CDR3 DNA sequence: TGTGCCTGGAGTCGGTTATCGGGACTTGGGGGAGTCTACGAGCAGTACTTC.

Concerning this clone: This same CDR3 is encoded by further DNA sequences in the sample. The chain employs TRBV12-3 or TRBV12-4 and TRBJ1-1; D is uncertain. V was clipped by 1 base and J by 1 base, with 4 bases between them. The CDR3 is 13 amino acids. The DNA of the CDR3 is TGTGCCAGCAGTTTAGGAGCGAACACTGAAGCTTTCTTT. Amino acid sequence: CASSLGANTEAFF.

This clone was counted a single time. The chain has TRBV11-1 and TRBJ2-1; D unclear. The CDR3 is 13 amino acids. With 1 base removed from V and 5 bases from J, the gap between germline ends came to 6 bases. The germline gives CDR1 SGHAT, CDR2 FQDESV (reference sequence). The CDR3 loop reads CASSLGRNNEQFF. The CDR3, as DNA: TGTGCCAGCAGCTTAGGGAGAAACAATGAGCAGTTCTTC.

This chain links TRBV25-1 with TRBJ1-2, with D unclear. This CDR3 is 14 amino acids long. The V gene lost 3 bases and the J gene lost 4 bases, with 12 bases spanning the gap. Germline V gene data show CDR1 as MGHDK and CDR2 as SYGVNS. The CDR3 sequence is CASSDLSSTYGYTF. CDR3 coding DNA: TGTGCCAGCAGTGACCTTAGTAGTACCTATGGCTACACCTTC.

V and J are TRBV11-2 and TRBJ2-1; D uncertain. CDR1 is SGHAT, CDR2 FQNNGV, per germline. Deletions cut 5 bases from V and 1 base from J, with 9 bases between. CDR3 length equals 14 residues. Written as DNA, the CDR3 is TGTGCCAGCAGCCTGGGCCAATCCTACAATGAGCAGTTCTTC. It encodes CASSLGQSYNEQFF.

This clone appeared a single time. The V and J genes are TRBV7-9 and TRBJ1-2; D perhaps matches TRBD1 (5 bases). CDR1 and CDR2 (germline): SEHNR, FQNEAQ (reference sequence). The V and J ends lost 5 bases and 4 bases respectively, with 17 bases between them. CDR3 length: 15 amino acids. The CDR3 loop is CASSPLGAGPYGYTF. The CDR3 DNA reads as TGTGCCAGCAGCCCACTCGGTGCGGGGCCCTATGGCTACACCTTC.

This sequence joins TRBV9 and TRBJ1-3, with no clear D. Germline V CDR1 and CDR2: SGDLS, YYNGEE. This CDR3 spans 17 amino acids. V was trimmed by 0 bases and J by 0 bases, leaving 13 bases between them. The CDR3 region is CASSVGPGVGSGNTIYF. The CDR3 DNA reads TGTGCCAGCAGCGTAGGTCCTGGAGTGGGCTCTGGAAACACCATATATTTT.

This rearrangement joins TRBV4-2 to TRBJ2-1; 10 bases are a match to TRBD2. The CDR3 has 16 amino acids. Germline values: CDR1 LGHNA, CDR2 YNFKEQ. With 11 bases clipped from V and 6 bases from J, the junction kept 16 bases outside the gene matches. CDR3 DNA: TGTGCCCCCAGCGGGGGGGTTGCGGGGGAGCCCAATGAGCAGTTCTTC. This translates into CAPSGGVAGEPNEQFF.

The chain carries TRBV28 and TRBJ2-2, with 9 bases identical to TRBD1. J gave up 5 bases and V 6 bases, and 10 bases lay outside the gene matches. CDR1 and CDR2 from the germline V gene are MDHEN and SYDVKM. The CDR3 is 16 amino acids. CDR3 nucleotides: TGTGCCAGCAGCAGGACAGGGGCTTATCGGACCGGGGAGCTGTTTTTT. Translation gives CASSRTGAYRTGELFF.

V gene TRBV10-3 combines with J gene TRBJ1-2, with 8 bases matching TRBD1. V lost 3 bases to trimming and J lost 4 bases; unmatched junction nucleotides: 4. Per the germline V gene, CDR1 is ENHRY and CDR2 is SYGVKD. This CDR3 is 14 amino acids long. The CDR3 sequence is CAISDTGQAYGYTF. The CDR3 DNA follows: TGTGCCATCAGTGACACGGGACAGGCCTATGGCTACACCTTC.

The J gene is TRBJ2-7, the V gene TRBV4-1; 8 bases align to TRBD2. The CDR3 has 15 amino acids. Germline-derived CDR1 and CDR2 are MGHRA and YSYEKL. The junction had 6 bases not matched to a gene; V was cut back by 3 bases and J by 2 bases. The CDR3 coding sequence is TGCGCCAGCAGCCAGCTCAGCGGGGGAACCTACGAGCAGTACTTC. It is translated as CASSQLSGGTYEQYF.

The gene calls are TRBV11-2 and TRBJ2-1, with D perhaps TRBD1 (6 bases). Trimming stripped 4 bases from V and 9 bases from J, with 10 bases between. The CDR3 is 12 amino acids. CDR1 and CDR2 from the germline V gene are SGHAT and FQNNGV. The CDR3 is CASSYAGVEQFF. CDR3 nucleotides: TGTGCCAGCAGCTATGCAGGGGTTGAGCAGTTCTTC.

This clone was found a few times. The chain is built from TRBV18 and TRBJ1-2; TRBD1 aligns across 7 bases. This CDR3 comprises 14 residues. V lost 2 bases and J lost 4; bases outside the gene matches: 4. In germline, CDR1 is KGHSH, CDR2 LQKENI. In DNA form, the CDR3 reads TGTGCCAGCTCACCAGGGGGACAGCGCTATGGCTACACCTTC. Translated: CASSPGGQRYGYTF.

The chain couples TRBV19 to TRBJ1-2, with 7 bases that match TRBD1. The V and J ends lost 6 bases and 4 bases, in that order; junction bases with no gene match: 11. Germline-derived CDR1 and CDR2 are LNHDA and SQIVND (reference sequence). This CDR3 comprises 15 residues. This CDR3 reads CASRTGSYGGYGYTF. The CDR3 DNA follows: TGTGCCAGTAGGACAGGGTCCTACGGTGGCTATGGCTACACCTTC. Together with reference TRBV19 and TRBJ1-2, the CDR3 gives the full variable domain: DGGITQSPKYLFRKEGQNVTLSCEQNLNHDAMYWYRQDPGQGLRLIYYSQIVNDFQKGDIAEGYSVSREKKESFPLTVTSAQKNPTAFYLCASRTGSYGGYGYTFGSGTRLTVV.

The chain combines TRBV20-1 with TRBJ2-5, with unresolved D. Per germline, CDR1 DFQATT and CDR2 SNEGSKA (reference sequence). Trimming removed 3 bases from V and 5 bases from J, with 16 bases in between. The CDR3 sequence is 14 residues long. In DNA, the CDR3 is TGCAGTGCTAGTGAGGTCTATCCGCGGGAGACCCAGTACTTC. This translates into CSASEVYPRETQYF.

In its sample, this clone was seen once. The chain links TRBV5-1 to TRBJ2-3; 7 positions match TRBD1. CDR3 length: 15 amino acids. Trimming removed 0 bases from V and 9 bases from J; junction bases left unmatched: 10. Germline assignment: CDR1 SGHRS and CDR2 YFSETQ. CDR3 in amino acids: CASSLATGAPGTQYF. The CDR3 DNA reads as TGCGCCAGCAGCTTGGCCACAGGGGCCCCTGGGACGCAGTATTTT.

The V call is TRBV11-2, the J call TRBJ1-6; D not resolved. This CDR3 comprises 16 residues. Trimming shortened V by 1 base and J by 0 bases, and 7 bases separated the two germline ends. Germline loops: CDR1 SGHAT, CDR2 FQNNGV. CDR3 sequence (DNA): TGTGCCAGCAGCTTAGTTCCCGGCTCCTATAATTCACCCCTCCACTTT. Protein product: CASSLVPGSYNSPLHF.

This rearrangement joins TRBV9 to TRBJ2-5, with 12 bases matching TRBD2. Germline V gives CDR1 SGDLS, CDR2 YYNGEE. Germline trimming cut 3 bases from V and 4 bases from J; bases unmatched to any gene: 7. The CDR3 runs 16 residues. DNA of the CDR3: TGTGCCAGCAGCGCTCGACTAGCGGGAGTGCGAGAGACCCAGTACTTC. It is translated as CASSARLAGVRETQYF.

The chain couples TRBV19 to TRBJ2-2, with D possibly matching TRBD2 (7 bases). V lost 5 bases to trimming and J lost 6 bases, with 22 bases between them. The germline gives CDR1 LNHDA, CDR2 SQIVND (reference sequence). CDR3 length: 17 amino acids. The CDR3 sequence is CASSRGAAMLGPGELFF. The CDR3, as DNA: TGTGCCAGTAGTCGGGGGGCGGCCATGTTGGGTCCCGGGGAGCTGTTTTTT.

This clone was counted once. The gene calls are TRBV11-2 and TRBJ2-1, with D perhaps TRBD2 (5 bases). The germline CDR1 and CDR2 sequences are SGHAT and FQNNGV. The CDR3 has 16 residues. The germline V and J ends were trimmed by 2 bases and 0 bases, with 11 bases remaining between them. The CDR3 loop is CASSLFVAPSYNEQFF. DNA of the CDR3: TGTGCCAGCAGCTTATTTGTAGCGCCCTCCTACAATGAGCAGTTCTTC.

The gene calls are TRBV4-2 and TRBJ1-5; weak D call: TRBD1 (6 bases). V was shortened by 7 bases and J by 3 bases, with 16 bases between the two germline ends. The length of the CDR3 is 15 residues. CDR1 is LGHNA and CDR2 is YNFKEQ in the germline V gene. The chain's CDR3 is CASTLTGSPNQPQHF. CDR3 sequence (DNA): TGTGCCAGCACCTTAACAGGGTCCCCCAATCAGCCCCAGCATTTT.

The rearrangement uses TRBV2 and TRBJ2-1; TRBD1 matches 7 bases. The CDR3 has 14 residues. V lost 3 bases to trimming and J lost 7 bases; unmatched junction nucleotides: 6. From germline, CDR1 is SNHLY and CDR2 FYNNEI. The CDR3 DNA follows: TGTGCCAGCAGTGAGGGACAGATTTTAAATGAGCAGTTCTTC. As protein: CASSEGQILNEQFF.

The chain uses TRBV29-1 and TRBJ2-3, with a tentative D call TRBD1 (7 bases). V lost 1 base to trimming and J lost 5 bases, with 13 bases between them. Per germline, CDR1 SQVTM and CDR2 ANQGSEA. This CDR3 has 14 residues. CDR3 coding DNA: TGCAGCGTTGAAGGGAACAGGGGACTAGATACGCAGTATTTT. Its translation: CSVEGNRGLDTQYF.

V usage is TRBV4-1 and J usage is TRBJ2-7; D is possibly TRBD1 (6 bases). The CDR3 length is 13 residues. Germline V gene lookup returns CDR1 MGHRA and CDR2 YSYEKL. Trimming took off 8 bases at V and 2 bases at J, with 13 bases between the two ends. DNA for the CDR3: TGCGCCAGCGGCACAGGGATGACCTACGAGCAGTACTTC. This translates into CASGTGMTYEQYF.